The 15 T cell receptor beta chains reported below all come from one sample, sequenced in a study of identical twins (dated by TCRdb to 2016 to 2017). To prepare the library, 5' RACE was applied. The sample was run on an Illumina HiSeq 2000. TCRdb handled the public reads itself, with Q25 trimming in fastp and clone calling in MiXCR, and kept productive beta chains. Duplicate CDR3 protein sequences are folded into a single record with the most common DNA and genes. The table for this sample lists roughly 250,000 distinct CDR3 sequences; more than 12% of them were counted only once. The top ten clonotypes cover 7% to 9% of the sample. The sequenced material came from memory (CD45RO+) T cells sorted from blood. This specimen's cell subset or site label, interpreted: CD45RO+ enriched T cells. The source is a young woman in good health.

This clonotype came up a few times. The chain recombines TRBV28 with TRBJ2-7, with D possibly matching TRBD2 (6 bases). The CDR3 contains 15 residues. Trimming shortened V by 2 bases and J by 0 bases, and 11 bases separated the two germline ends. CDR1 is MDHEN and CDR2 is SYDVKM in the germline V gene. The CDR3 loop is CASSLRDLTSYEQYF. The CDR3 bases are TGTGCCAGCAGTTTACGGGACTTGACCTCCTACGAGCAGTACTTC.

The genes are TRBV10-1 and TRBJ2-3; 9 bases map to TRBD2. Germline V gene lookup returns CDR1 WNHNN and CDR2 SYGVQD (reference sequence). V lost 3 bases, J lost 7 bases, and 5 bases stayed unmatched. This CDR3 comprises 14 residues. CDR3 protein: CASSEQAGGNTQYF. In DNA form, the CDR3 reads TGCGCCAGCAGTGAACAAGCGGGGGGAAATACGCAGTATTTT.

At least ten counts were recorded for this clonotype. The chain employs TRBV12-3 or TRBV12-4 and TRBJ2-7; 9 nucleotides line up with TRBD1. The CDR3 consists of 15 residues. The V segment lost 6 bases and the J segment 3 bases; nucleotides outside the gene matches: 9. This chain's CDR3 is CASSDTGTGYYEQYF. The CDR3 DNA follows: TGTGCCAGCAGCGACACCGGGACAGGGTACTACGAGCAGTACTTC.

V and J are TRBV5-5 and TRBJ2-2; no clear D. CDR1 and CDR2 from the germline V gene are SGHKS and YYEKEE (reference sequence). The CDR3 covers 16 residues. V was trimmed by 4 bases and J by 0 bases, leaving 13 bases between them. DNA of the CDR3: TGTGCCAGCAGCCTTACAGAAAGATCGAACACCGGGGAGCTGTTTTTT. Translating it yields CASSLTERSNTGELFF.

The chain uses TRBV7-2 and TRBJ2-2; D might be TRBD2 (6 bases). The CDR3 consists of 15 residues. Germline CDR1 reads SGHTA; CDR2 reads FQGNSA. Trimming shortened V by 5 bases and J by 3 bases, and 13 bases separated the two germline ends. The CDR3 sequence is CASSHPTSHTGELFF. The CDR3 DNA is TGTGCCAGCAGCCACCCGACTAGTCACACCGGGGAGCTGTTTTTT.

This clonotype was counted only a few times. The chain couples TRBV15 to TRBJ2-1; TRBD2 might be the D (5 bases). V lost 8 bases, J lost 0 bases, and 11 bases lay in between. Germline V gene data show CDR1 as LNHNV and CDR2 as YYDKDF (reference sequence). The CDR3 loop spans 14 amino acids. The CDR3 DNA reads as TGTGCCACCGTTCGGGGTAGCTCCTACAATGAGCAGTTCTTC. Translated, it gives CATVRGSSYNEQFF.

The chain uses TRBV6-5 and TRBJ2-7; TRBD2 matches 7 bases. The CDR3 is made up of 15 amino acids. V shed 4 bases, J shed 3 bases, and the junction held 9 bases outside the gene matches. Looked up from germline, CDR1 is MNHEY and CDR2 is SVGAGI. This CDR3 reads CASSSSSRGNYEQYF. CDR3 DNA sequence: TGTGCCAGCAGTTCCTCCTCGCGGGGGAACTACGAGCAGTACTTC.

CDR3 amino acids: CASSLLRLRAKNIQYF. The CDR3 nucleotides are TGTGCCAGCAGTTTACTTAGGTTGAGAGCCAAAAACATTCAGTACTTC. This chain connects TRBV27 to TRBJ2-4; D remains unclear. The germline V and J ends were trimmed by 2 bases and 0 bases, with 11 bases remaining between them. The CDR3 sequence is 16 residues long. CDR1 and CDR2 (germline): MNHEY, SMNVEV (reference sequence).

This clonotype was picked up a small number of times. The gene calls are TRBV4-1 and TRBJ2-2, with TRBD2 identical over 13 bases. Germline trimming cut 4 bases from V and 0 bases from J; bases unmatched to any gene: 14. CDR1 MGHRA and CDR2 YSYEKL come from the germline V gene. This CDR3 has 21 amino acids. This chain's CDR3 is CASSLTLLGLAGDTNTGELFF. The CDR3, as DNA: TGCGCCAGCAGCCTCACTCTCTTAGGACTAGCGGGAGATACGAACACCGGGGAGCTGTTTTTT.

This clonotype was picked up many times. The CDR3 sequence is CANSSSTNTGELFF. CDR3 in DNA: TGTGCCAATTCTAGCAGCACGAACACCGGGGAGCTGTTTTTT. The chain combines TRBV21-1 with TRBJ2-2; TRBD2, the table's D call, was not compared with the DNA. TRBV21-1 is a known pseudogene. There are 14 residues in the CDR3.

The chain recombines TRBV30 with TRBJ1-2, with 7 positions matching TRBD1. The V segment lost 0 bases and the J segment 8 bases; nucleotides outside the gene matches: 6. This CDR3 comprises 13 residues. The V gene's germline CDR1 is GTSNPN and CDR2 SVGIG (reference sequence). CDR3 in amino acids: CAWSVGQPSGYTF. For the CDR3, the DNA is TGTGCCTGGAGTGTGGGACAGCCCTCCGGCTACACCTTC.

This chain connects TRBV20-1 to TRBJ1-2; D gene unclear. V was clipped by 3 bases and J by 2 bases, with 10 bases between them. CDR1 is DFQATT, CDR2 SNEGSKA, per germline (reference sequence). The CDR3 covers 13 residues. CDR3 sequence (DNA): TGCAGTGCTAGGGACGGCCCAAACTATGGCTACACCTTC. Amino acid sequence: CSARDGPNYGYTF.

The rearrangement uses TRBV6-2 or TRBV6-3 and TRBJ2-7; 9 bases align to TRBD2. V lost 0 bases to trimming and J lost 3 bases; unmatched junction nucleotides: 6. The CDR3 runs to 16 residues. CDR1 is MNHEY and CDR2 is SVGEGT in the germline V gene. The CDR3 sequence: CASSYSTREGVYEQYF. The CDR3 region has the DNA TGTGCCAGCAGTTACTCGACGCGGGAGGGGGTCTACGAGCAGTACTTC.

This clonotype turned up a few times. V and J are TRBV12-3 or TRBV12-4 and TRBJ1-3; perhaps TRBD1 as D (5 bases). CDR3 size: 16 residues. V was cut by 3 bases and J by 0 bases, with 12 bases left in between. The CDR3 reads CASSFGRAPSGNTIYF. CDR3 bases: TGTGCCAGCAGTTTCGGCAGGGCCCCCTCTGGAAACACCATATATTTT.

This clonotype was seen a few times. CDR3 nucleotide sequence: TGTGCCATCAGCTCGACTAGTGGGGGGGATACGCAGTATTTT. Translation gives CAISSTSGGDTQYF. The gene calls are TRBV10-3 and TRBJ2-3, with D tentatively TRBD2 (6 bases). V was shortened by 6 bases and J by 6 bases, with 16 bases between the two germline ends. This CDR3 spans 14 amino acids. Per germline, CDR1 ENHRY and CDR2 SYGVKD.